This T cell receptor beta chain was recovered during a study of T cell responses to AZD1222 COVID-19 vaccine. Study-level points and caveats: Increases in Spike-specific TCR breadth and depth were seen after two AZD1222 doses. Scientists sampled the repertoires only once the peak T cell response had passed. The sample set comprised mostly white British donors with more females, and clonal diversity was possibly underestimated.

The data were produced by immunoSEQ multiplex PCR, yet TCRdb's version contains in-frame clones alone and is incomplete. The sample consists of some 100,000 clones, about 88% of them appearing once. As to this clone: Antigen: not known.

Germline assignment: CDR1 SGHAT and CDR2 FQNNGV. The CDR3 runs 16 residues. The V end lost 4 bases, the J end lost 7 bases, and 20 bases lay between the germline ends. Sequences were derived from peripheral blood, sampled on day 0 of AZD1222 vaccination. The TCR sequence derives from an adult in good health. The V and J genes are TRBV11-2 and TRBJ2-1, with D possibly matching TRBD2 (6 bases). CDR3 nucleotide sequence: TGTGCCAGCAGCTCTCCGGGACTGCGAGTTATGAATGAGCAGTTCTTC. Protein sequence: CASSSPGLRVMNEQFF.